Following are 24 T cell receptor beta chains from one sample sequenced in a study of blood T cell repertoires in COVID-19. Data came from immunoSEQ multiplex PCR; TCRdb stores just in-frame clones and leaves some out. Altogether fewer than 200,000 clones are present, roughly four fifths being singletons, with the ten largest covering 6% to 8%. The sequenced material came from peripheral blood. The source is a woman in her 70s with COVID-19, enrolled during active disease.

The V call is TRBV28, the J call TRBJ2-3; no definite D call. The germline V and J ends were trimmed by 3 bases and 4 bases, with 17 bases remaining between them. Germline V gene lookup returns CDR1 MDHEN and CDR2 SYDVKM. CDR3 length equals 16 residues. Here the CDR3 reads CASSFNNPPHADTQYF. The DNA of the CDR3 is TGTGCCAGCAGTTTTAACAACCCACCCCACGCAGATACGCAGTATTTT.

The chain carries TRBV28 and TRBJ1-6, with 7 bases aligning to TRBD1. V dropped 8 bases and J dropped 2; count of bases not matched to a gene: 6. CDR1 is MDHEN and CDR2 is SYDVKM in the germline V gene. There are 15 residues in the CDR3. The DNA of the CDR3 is TGTGCCAGCCGGGCAGGGGGGACCTATAATTCACCCCTCCACTTT. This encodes CASRAGGTYNSPLHF.

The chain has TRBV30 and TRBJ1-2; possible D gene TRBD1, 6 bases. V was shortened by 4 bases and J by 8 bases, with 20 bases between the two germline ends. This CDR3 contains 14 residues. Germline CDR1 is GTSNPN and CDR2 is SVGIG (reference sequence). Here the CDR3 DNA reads TGTGCCTGGACCTGGTCTAGGGGGAGTGAAGGCTACACCTTC. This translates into CAWTWSRGSEGYTF.

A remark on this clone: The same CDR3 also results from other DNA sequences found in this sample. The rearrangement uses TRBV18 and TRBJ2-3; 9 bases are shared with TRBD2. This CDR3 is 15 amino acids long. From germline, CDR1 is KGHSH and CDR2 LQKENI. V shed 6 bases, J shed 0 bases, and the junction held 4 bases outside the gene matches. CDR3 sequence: CASSPTSGSTDTQYF. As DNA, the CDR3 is TGTGCCAGCTCCCCTACTAGCGGGAGCACAGATACGCAGTATTTT.

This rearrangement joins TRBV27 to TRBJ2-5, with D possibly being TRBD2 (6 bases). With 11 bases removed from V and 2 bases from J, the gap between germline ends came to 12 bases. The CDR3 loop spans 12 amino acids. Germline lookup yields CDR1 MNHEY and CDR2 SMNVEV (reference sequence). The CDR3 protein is CAVGDFQETQYF. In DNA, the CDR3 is TGTGCCGTCGGGGACTTTCAAGAGACCCAGTACTTC.

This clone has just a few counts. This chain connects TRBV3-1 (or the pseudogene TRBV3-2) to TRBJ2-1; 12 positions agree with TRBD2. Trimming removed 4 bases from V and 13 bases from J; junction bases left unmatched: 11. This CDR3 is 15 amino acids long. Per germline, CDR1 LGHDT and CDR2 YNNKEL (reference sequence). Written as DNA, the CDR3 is TGTGCCAGCAGCCCCAGGGGGCTAGCGGGAGGGCGACAGTTCTTC. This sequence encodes CASSPRGLAGGRQFF.

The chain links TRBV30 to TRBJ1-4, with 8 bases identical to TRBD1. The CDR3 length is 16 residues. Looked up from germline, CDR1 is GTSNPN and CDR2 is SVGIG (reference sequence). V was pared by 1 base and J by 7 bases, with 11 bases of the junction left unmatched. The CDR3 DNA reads TGTGCCTGGAGTGGTGACAGGGGCGCCCGGAGTGAAAAACTGTTTTTT. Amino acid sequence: CAWSGDRGARSEKLFF. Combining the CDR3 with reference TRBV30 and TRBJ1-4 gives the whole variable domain SQTIHQWPATLVQPVGSPLSLECTVEGTSNPNLYWYRQAAGRGLQLLFYSVGIGQISSEVPQNLSASRPQDRQFILSSKKLLLSDSGFYLCAWSGDRGARSEKLFFGSGTQLSVL.

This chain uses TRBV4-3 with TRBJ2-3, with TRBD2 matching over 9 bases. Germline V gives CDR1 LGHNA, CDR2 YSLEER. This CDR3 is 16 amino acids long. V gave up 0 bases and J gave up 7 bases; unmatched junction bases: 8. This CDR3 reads CASSQDRASGKHTQYF. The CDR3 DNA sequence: TGCGCCAGCAGCCAAGATCGGGCTAGCGGGAAGCATACGCAGTATTTT.

The CDR3 sequence is CASRLTTGLRSYNEQFF. The CDR3 DNA sequence: TGTGCCAGCAGGTTAACGACAGGCCTTCGCTCCTACAATGAGCAGTTCTTC. This rearrangement joins TRBV7-9 to TRBJ2-1; the D gene is possibly TRBD1 (6 bases). V was clipped by 6 bases and J by 0 bases, with 18 bases between them. CDR3 length: 17 residues. CDR1 and CDR2 (germline): SEHNR, FQNEAQ (reference sequence).

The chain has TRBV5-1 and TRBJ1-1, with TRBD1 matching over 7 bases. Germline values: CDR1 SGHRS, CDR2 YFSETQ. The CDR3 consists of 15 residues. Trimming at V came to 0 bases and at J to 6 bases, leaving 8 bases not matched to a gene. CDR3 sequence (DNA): TGCGCCAGCAGCTTGGAATACACAGGGGATGCTGAAGCTTTCTTT. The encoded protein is CASSLEYTGDAEAFF.

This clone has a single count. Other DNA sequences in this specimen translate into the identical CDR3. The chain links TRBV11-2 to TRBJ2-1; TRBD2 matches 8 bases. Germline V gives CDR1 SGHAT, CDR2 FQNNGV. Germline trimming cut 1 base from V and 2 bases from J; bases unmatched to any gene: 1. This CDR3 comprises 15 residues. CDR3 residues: CASSLGGGPYNEQFF. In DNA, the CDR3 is TGTGCCAGCAGCTTAGGCGGGGGGCCCTACAATGAGCAGTTCTTC. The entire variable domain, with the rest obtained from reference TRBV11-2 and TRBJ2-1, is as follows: EAGVAQSPRYKIIEKRQSVAFWCNPISGHATLYWYQQILGQGPKLLIQFQNNGVVDDSQLPKDRFSAERLKGVDSTLKIQPAKLEDSAVYLCASSLGGGPYNEQFFGPGTRLTVL.

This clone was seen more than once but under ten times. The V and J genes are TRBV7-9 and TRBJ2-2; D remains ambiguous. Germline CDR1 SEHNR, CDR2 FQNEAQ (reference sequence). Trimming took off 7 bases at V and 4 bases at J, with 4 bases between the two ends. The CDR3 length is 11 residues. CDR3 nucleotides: TGTGCCAGCATATCCACCGGGGAGCTGTTTTTT. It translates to CASISTGELFF.

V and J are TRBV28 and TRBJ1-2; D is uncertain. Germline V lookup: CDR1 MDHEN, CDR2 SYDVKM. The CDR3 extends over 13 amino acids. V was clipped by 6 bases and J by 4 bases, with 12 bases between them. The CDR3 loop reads CASRTLPFYGYTF. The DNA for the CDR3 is TGTGCCAGCAGGACACTCCCCTTCTATGGCTACACCTTC.

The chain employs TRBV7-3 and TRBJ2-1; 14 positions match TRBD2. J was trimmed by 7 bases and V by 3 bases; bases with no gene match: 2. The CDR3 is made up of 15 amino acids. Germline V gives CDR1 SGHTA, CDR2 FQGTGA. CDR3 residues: CASSLGTSGSNEQFF. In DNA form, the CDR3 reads TGTGCCAGCAGCTTGGGGACTAGCGGGAGTAATGAGCAGTTCTTC.

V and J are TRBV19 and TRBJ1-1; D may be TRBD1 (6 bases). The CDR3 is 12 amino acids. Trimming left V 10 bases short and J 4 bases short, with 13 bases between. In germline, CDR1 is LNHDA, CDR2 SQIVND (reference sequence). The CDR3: CATLGRGTEAFF. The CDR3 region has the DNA TGTGCCACCCTGGGCAGGGGCACTGAAGCTTTCTTT.

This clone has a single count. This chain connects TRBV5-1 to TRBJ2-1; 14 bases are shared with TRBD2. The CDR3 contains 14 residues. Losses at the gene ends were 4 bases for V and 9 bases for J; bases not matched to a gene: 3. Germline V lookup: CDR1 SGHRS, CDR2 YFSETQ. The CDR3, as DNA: TGCGCCAGCAGCGCGGGACTAGCGGGAGCTGAGCAGTTCTTC. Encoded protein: CASSAGLAGAEQFF.

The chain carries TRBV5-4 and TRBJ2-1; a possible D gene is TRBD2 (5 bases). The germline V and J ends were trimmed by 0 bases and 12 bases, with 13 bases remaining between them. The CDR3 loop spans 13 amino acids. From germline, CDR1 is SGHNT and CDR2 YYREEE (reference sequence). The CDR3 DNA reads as TGTGCCAGCAGCTTGGCTGGAGTACGGGGGCAGTTCTTC. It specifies CASSLAGVRGQFF.

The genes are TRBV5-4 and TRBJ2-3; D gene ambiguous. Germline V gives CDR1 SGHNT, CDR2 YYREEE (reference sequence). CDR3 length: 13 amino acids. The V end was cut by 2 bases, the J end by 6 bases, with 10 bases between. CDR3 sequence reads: CASSLSRFDTQYF. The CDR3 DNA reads TGTGCCAGCAGCTTATCGAGGTTCGATACGCAGTATTTT.

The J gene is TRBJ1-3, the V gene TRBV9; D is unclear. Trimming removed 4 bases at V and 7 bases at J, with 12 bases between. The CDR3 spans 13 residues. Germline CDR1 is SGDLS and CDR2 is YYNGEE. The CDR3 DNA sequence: TGTGCCAGCAGCCCCCTCGGAGGGAACACCATATATTTT. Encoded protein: CASSPLGGNTIYF.

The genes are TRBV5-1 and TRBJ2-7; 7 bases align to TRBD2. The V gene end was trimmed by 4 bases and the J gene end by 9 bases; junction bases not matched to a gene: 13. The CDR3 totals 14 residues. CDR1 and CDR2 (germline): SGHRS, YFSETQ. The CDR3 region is CASSPKYERGLQYF. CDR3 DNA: TGCGCCAGCAGCCCGAAGTACGAGCGGGGCCTGCAGTACTTC.

The CDR3 region is CASRPGQGARAFF. CDR3 DNA sequence: TGTGCCAGCAGGCCCGGACAGGGGGCGAGAGCTTTCTTT. The rearrangement joins TRBV12-3 or TRBV12-4 to TRBJ1-1, with TRBD1 matching over 11 bases. The length of the CDR3 is 13 residues. Trimming removed 6 bases from V and 10 bases from J; junction bases left unmatched: 7.

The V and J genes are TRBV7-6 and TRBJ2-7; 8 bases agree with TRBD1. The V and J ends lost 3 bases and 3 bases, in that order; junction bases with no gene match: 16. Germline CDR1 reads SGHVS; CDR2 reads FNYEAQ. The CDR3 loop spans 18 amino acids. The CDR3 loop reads CASSFASFGGTGLYEQYF. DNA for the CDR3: TGTGCCAGCAGCTTTGCCTCGTTCGGCGGGACAGGACTCTACGAGCAGTACTTC.

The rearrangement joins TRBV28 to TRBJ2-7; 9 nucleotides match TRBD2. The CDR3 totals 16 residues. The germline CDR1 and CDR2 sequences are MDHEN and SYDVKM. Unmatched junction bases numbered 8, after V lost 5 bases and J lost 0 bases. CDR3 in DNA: TGTGCCAGCAGTACTCCGACTAGCGGCCGCTCCTACGAGCAGTACTTC. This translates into CASSTPTSGRSYEQYF.

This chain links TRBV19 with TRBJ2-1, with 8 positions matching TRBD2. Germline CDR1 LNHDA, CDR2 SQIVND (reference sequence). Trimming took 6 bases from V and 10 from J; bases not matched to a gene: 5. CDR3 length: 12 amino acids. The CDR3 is CASRPPGGEQFF. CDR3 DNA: TGTGCCAGTAGACCACCGGGGGGGGAGCAGTTCTTC.